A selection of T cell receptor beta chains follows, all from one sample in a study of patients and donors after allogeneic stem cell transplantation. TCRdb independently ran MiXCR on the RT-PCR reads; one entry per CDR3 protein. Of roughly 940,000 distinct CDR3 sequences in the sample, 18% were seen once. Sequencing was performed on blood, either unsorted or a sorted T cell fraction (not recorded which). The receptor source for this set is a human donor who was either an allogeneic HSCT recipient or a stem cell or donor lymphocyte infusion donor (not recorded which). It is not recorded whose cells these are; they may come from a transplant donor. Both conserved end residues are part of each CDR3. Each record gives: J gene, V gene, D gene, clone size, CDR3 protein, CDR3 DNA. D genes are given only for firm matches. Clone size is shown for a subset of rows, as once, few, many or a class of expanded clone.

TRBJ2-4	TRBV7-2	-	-	CASSLPSGKNIQYF	TGTGCCAGCAGCTTACCCTCGGGCAAAAACATTCAGTACTTC
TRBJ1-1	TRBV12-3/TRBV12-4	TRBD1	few	CASSSPRGLHTEAFF	TGTGCCAGCAGCTCCCCTAGGGGGCTCCACACTGAAGCTTTCTTT
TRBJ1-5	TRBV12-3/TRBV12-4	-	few	CASSLSQGSNQPQHF	TGTGCCAGCAGTTTAAGCCAGGGCAGTAATCAGCCCCAGCATTTT
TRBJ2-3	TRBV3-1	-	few	CASSQEWAERASTDTQYF	TGTGCCAGCAGCCAAGAGTGGGCCGAGCGCGCTAGCACAGATACGCAGTATTTT
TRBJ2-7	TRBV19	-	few	CASSIGWRQYF	TGTGCCAGTAGTATCGGCTGGAGGCAGTACTTC
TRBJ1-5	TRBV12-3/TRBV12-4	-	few	CASSPDSLNQPQHF	TGTGCCAGCAGTCCAGACAGCTTAAATCAGCCCCAGCATTTT
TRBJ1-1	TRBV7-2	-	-	CASSTRQAVAEAFF	TGTGCCAGCAGCACTCGACAGGCAGTCGCTGAAGCTTTCTTT
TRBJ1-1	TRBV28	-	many	CASSLSRTVNTEAFF	TGTGCCAGCAGTTTAAGCAGGACCGTGAACACTGAAGCTTTCTTT
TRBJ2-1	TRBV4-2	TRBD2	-	CASSRRSGASSYNEQFF	TGTGCCAGCAGCCGACGTAGCGGGGCGAGCTCCTACAATGAGCAGTTCTTC
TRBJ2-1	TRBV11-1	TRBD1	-	CASSPGTGLHNEQFF	TGTGCCAGCAGCCCGGGGACAGGCCTGCACAATGAGCAGTTCTTC
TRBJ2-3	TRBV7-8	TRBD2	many	CASSLGLANTDTQYF	TGTGCCAGCAGCCTCGGACTAGCGAACACAGATACGCAGTATTTT
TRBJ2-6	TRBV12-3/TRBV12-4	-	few	CASRLRGANVLTF	TGTGCCAGCCGCTTGAGAGGGGCCAACGTCCTGACTTTC
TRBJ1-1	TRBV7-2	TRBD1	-	CASSPEQGGNTEAFF	TGTGCCAGCAGCCCCGAGCAGGGGGGGAACACTGAAGCTTTCTTT
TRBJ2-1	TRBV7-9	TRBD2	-	CASSRRGASGPYNEQFF	TGTGCCAGCAGCCGCCGAGGGGCTAGCGGACCCTACAATGAGCAGTTCTTC
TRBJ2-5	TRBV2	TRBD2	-	CASNWRAGGQETQYF	TGTGCCAGCAACTGGCGGGCGGGAGGCCAAGAGACCCAGTACTTC